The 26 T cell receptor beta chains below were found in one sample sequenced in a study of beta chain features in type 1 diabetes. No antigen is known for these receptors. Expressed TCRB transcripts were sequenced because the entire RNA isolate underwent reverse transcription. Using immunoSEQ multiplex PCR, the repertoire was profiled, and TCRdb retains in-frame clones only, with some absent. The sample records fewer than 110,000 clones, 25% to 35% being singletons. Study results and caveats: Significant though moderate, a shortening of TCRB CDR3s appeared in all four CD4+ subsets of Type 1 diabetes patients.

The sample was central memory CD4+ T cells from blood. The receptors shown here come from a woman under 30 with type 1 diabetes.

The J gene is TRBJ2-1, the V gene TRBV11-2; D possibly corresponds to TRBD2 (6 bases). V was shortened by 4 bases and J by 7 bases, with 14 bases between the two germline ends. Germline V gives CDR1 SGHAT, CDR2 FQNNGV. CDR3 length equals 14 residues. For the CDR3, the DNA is TGTGCCAGCAGCTGGGGGGAAAGAGGGAATGAGCAGTTCTTC. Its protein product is CASSWGERGNEQFF.

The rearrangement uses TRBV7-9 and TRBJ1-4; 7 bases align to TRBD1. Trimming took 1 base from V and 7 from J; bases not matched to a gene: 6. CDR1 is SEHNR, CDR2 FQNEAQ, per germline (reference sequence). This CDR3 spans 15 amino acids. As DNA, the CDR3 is TGTGCCAGCAGCTTAGGACAGGGTGTGAGTGAAAAACTGTTTTTT. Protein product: CASSLGQGVSEKLFF.

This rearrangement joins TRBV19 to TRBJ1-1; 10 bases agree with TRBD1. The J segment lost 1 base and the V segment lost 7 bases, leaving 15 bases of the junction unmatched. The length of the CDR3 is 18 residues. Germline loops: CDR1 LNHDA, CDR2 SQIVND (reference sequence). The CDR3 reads CASTPGTGVRGGNTEAFF. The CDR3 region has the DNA TGTGCCAGTACTCCTGGGACAGGGGTGCGTGGAGGGAACACTGAAGCTTTCTTT.

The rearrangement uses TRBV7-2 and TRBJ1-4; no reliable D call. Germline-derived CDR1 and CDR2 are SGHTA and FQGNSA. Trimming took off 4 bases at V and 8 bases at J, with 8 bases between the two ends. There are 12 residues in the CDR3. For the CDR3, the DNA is TGTGCCAGCAGCTCCCCGGTAGAAAAACTGTTTTTT. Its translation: CASSSPVEKLFF.

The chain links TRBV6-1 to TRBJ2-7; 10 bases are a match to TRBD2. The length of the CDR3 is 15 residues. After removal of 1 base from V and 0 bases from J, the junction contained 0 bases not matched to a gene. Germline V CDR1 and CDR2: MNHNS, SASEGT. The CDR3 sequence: CASSEGTSGSYEQYF. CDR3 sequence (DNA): TGTGCCAGCAGTGAAGGGACTAGCGGCTCCTACGAGCAGTACTTC.

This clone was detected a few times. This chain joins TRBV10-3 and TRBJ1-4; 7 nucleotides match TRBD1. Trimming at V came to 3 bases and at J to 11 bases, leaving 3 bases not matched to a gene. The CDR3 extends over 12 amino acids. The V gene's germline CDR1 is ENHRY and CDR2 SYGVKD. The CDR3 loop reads CAISDGDSKLFF. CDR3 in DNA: TGTGCCATCAGTGATGGGGACAGTAAACTGTTTTTT.

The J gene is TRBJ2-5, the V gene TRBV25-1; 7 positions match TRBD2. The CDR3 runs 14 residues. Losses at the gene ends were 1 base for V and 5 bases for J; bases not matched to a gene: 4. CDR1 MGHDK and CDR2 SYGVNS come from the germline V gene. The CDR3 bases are TGTGCCAGCAGTGAATTCGGACTAGAGGAGACCCAGTACTTC. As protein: CASSEFGLEETQYF. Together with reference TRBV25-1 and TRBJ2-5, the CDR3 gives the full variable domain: EADIYQTPRYLVIGTGKKITLECSQTMGHDKMYWYQQDPGMELHLIHYSYGVNSTEKGDLSSESTVSRIRTEHFPLTLESARPSHTSQYLCASSEFGLEETQYFGPGTRLLVL.

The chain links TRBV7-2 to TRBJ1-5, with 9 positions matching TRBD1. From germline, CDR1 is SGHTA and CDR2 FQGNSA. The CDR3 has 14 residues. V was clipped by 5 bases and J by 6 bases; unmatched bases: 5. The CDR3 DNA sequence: TGTGCCAGCAGCCCACAGGGGGCAGGTCAGCCCCAGCATTTT. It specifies CASSPQGAGQPQHF.

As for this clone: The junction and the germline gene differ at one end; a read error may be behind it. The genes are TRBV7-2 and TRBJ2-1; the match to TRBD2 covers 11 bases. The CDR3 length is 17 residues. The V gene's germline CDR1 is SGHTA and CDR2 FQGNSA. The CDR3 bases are TGTGCCAGCAGCTCCTTTAGCGGGAGGGCTTCCTCCAATGAGCAGTTCTTC. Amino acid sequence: CASSSFSGRASSNEQFF.

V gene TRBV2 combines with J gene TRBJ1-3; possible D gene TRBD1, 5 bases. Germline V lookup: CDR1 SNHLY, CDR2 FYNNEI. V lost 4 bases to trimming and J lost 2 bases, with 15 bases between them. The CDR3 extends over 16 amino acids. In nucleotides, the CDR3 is TGTGCCAGCAGTGCCATGGCTCCAGGGACTGGAAACACCATATATTTT. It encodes CASSAMAPGTGNTIYF.

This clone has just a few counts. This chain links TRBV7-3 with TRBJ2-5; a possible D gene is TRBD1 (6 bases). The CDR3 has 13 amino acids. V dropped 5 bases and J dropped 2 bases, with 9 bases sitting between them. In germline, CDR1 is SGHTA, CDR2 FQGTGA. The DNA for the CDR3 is TGTGCCAGCAGCCCCAGGGGTCAAGAGACCCAGTACTTC. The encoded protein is CASSPRGQETQYF. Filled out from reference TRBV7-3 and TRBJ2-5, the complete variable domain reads GAGVSQTPSNKVTEKGKYVELRCDPISGHTALYWYRQSLGQGPEFLIYFQGTGAADDSGLPNDRFFAVRPEGSVSTLKIQRTERGDSAVYLCASSPRGQETQYFGPGTRLLVL.

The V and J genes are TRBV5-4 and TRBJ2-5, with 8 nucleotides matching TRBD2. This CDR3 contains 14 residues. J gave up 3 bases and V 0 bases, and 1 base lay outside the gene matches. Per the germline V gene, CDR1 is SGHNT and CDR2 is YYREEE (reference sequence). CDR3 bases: TGTGCCAGCAGCTTGGAACTAGCGGAAGAGACCCAGTACTTC. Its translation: CASSLELAEETQYF.

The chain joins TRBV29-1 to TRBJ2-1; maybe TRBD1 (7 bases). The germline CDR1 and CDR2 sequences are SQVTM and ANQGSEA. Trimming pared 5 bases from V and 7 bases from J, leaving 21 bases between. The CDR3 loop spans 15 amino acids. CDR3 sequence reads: CSVCRGDSSTNEQFF. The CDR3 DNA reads TGCAGCGTTTGTAGGGGGGACAGTTCGACTAATGAGCAGTTCTTC.

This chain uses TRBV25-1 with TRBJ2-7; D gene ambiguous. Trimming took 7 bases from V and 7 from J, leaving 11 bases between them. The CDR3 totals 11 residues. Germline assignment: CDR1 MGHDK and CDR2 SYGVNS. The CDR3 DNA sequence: TGTGCCAGCACCCGTCGCTGGGAGCAGTACGTC. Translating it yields CASTRRWEQYV.

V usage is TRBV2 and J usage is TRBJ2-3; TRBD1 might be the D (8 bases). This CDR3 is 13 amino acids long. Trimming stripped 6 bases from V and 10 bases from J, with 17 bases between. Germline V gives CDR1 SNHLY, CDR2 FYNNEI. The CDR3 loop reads CASSGQGLYPQYF. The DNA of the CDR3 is TGTGCCAGCAGCGGACAGGGACTATATCCGCAGTATTTT.

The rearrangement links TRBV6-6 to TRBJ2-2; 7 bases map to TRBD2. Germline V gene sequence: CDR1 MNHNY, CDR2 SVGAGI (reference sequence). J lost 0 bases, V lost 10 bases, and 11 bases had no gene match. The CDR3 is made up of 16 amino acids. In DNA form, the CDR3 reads TGTGCCACCAAGATAGACAGCGGGGCGAACACCGGGGAGCTGTTTTTT. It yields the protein CATKIDSGANTGELFF.

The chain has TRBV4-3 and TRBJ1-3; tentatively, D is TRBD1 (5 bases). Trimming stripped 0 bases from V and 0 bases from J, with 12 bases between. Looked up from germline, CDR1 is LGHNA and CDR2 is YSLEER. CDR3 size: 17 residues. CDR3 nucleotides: TGCGCCAGCAGCCAAGACCTCAGGGCCAGCTCTGGAAACACCATATATTTT. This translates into CASSQDLRASSGNTIYF.

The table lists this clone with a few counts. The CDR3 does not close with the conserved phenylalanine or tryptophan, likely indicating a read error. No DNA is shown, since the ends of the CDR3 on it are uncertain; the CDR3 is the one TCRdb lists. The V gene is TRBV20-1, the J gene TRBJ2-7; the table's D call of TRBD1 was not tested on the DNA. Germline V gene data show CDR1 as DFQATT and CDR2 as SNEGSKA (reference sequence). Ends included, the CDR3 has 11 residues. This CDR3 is CSARAGTASTI.

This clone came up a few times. The CDR3 bases are TGTGCCAGTAGTATGGTGGGACAGGGGAAAGAGACCCAGTACTTC. Translation: CASSMVGQGKETQYF. The chain links TRBV19 to TRBJ2-5; TRBD1 agrees at 10 bases. The CDR3 extends over 15 amino acids. Germline-derived CDR1 and CDR2 are LNHDA and SQIVND (reference sequence). The J segment lost 3 bases and the V segment lost 3 bases, leaving 4 bases of the junction unmatched.

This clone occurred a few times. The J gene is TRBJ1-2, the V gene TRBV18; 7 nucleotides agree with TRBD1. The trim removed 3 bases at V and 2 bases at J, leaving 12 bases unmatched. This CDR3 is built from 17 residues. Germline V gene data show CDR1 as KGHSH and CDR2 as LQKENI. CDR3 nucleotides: TGTGCCAGCTCACCGAATAGTCCCGGGACAGAAAACTATGGCTACACCTTC. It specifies CASSPNSPGTENYGYTF. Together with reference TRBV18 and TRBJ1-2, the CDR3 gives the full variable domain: NAGVMQNPRHLVRRRGQEARLRCSPMKGHSHVYWYRQLPEEGLKFMVYLQKENIIDESGMPKERFSAEFPKEGPSILRIQQVVRGDSAAYFCASSPNSPGTENYGYTFGSGTRLTVV.

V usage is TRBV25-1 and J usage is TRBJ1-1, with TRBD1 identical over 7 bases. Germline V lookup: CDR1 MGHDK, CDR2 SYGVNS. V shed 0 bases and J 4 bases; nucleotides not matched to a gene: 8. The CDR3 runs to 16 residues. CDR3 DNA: TGTGCCAGCAGTGAATACCTCGACAGGGAAGGCACTGAAGCTTTCTTT. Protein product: CASSEYLDREGTEAFF.

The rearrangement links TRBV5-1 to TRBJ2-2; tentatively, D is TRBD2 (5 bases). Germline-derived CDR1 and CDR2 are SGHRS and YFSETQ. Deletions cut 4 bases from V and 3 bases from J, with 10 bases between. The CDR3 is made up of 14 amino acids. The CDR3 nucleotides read TGCGCCAGCAGCGAGCAGGACTACACCGGGGAGCTGTTTTTT. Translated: CASSEQDYTGELFF.

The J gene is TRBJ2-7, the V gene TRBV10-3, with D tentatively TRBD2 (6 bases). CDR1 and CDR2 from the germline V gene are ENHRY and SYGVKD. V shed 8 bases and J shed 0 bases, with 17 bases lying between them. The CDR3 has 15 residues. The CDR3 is CAIGGTGQASYEQYF. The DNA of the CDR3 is TGTGCCATCGGAGGGACCGGACAAGCCTCCTACGAGCAGTACTTC.

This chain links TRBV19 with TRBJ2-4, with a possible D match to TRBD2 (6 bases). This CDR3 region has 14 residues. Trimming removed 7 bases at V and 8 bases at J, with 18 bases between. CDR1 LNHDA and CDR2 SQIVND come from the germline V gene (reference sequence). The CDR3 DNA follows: TGTGCCAGTAATACTGGGACTCCTTGGGACATTCAGTACTTC. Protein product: CASNTGTPWDIQYF. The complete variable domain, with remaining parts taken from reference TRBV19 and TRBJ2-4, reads DGGITQSPKYLFRKEGQNVTLSCEQNLNHDAMYWYRQDPGQGLRLIYYSQIVNDFQKGDIAEGYSVSREKKESFPLTVTSAQKNPTAFYLCASNTGTPWDIQYFGAGTRLSVL.

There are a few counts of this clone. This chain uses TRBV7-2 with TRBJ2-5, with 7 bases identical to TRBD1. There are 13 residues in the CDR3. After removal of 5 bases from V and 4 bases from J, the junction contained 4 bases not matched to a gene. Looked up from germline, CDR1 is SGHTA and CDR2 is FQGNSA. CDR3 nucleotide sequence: TGTGCCAGCAGCCGACAGGGTGGAGAGACCCAGTACTTC. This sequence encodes CASSRQGGETQYF.

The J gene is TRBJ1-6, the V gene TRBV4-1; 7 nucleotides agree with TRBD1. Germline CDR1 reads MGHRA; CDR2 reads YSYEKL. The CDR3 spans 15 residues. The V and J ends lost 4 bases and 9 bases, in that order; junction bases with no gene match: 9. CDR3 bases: TGCGCCAGCAGCCGTCAAGGGGGCGAGGGTTCACCCCTCCACTTT. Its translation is CASSRQGGEGSPLHF.